These T cell receptor beta chains were read from a single sample in a study of blood T cell repertoires in COVID-19. Clones were read by immunoSEQ multiplex PCR, and TCRdb kept only the in-frame ones, dropping some. The sample includes roughly 160,000 clones, over 75% seen only once; the top ten take 9.5% to 12%. Source material: PBMCs or T cells enriched from blood (not recorded which). Receptor source: a man in his fifties who had recovered from COVID-19. CDR3s include the opening cysteine and the closing phenylalanine or tryptophan. Fields, in order: V gene, J gene, clone size, D gene, CDR3 protein, CDR3 DNA. D genes are given only for firm matches. For some rows the clone size is stated as once, few or many, or as a class when expanded; others skip it.

V gene: TRBV6-5; J gene: TRBJ1-6; clone size: -; D gene: -; CDR3 protein: CASSSTMSTPLHF; CDR3 DNA: TGTGCCAGCAGTTCCACCATGAGCACTCCCCTCCACTTT
V gene: TRBV11-2; J gene: TRBJ2-3; clone size: -; D gene: TRBD2; CDR3 protein: CASSPGLAADTQYF; CDR3 DNA: TGTGCCAGCAGCCCCGGACTAGCGGCAGATACGCAGTATTTT
V gene: TRBV5-4; J gene: TRBJ2-7; clone size: -; D gene: TRBD2; CDR3 protein: CASSAPGGAGDEQYF; CDR3 DNA: TGTGCCAGCAGTGCCCCCGGGGGGGCCGGCGACGAGCAGTACTTC
V gene: TRBV4-2; J gene: TRBJ1-3; clone size: few; D gene: -; CDR3 protein: CASSPAITGTRRNTIYF; CDR3 DNA: TGTGCCAGCAGTCCAGCCATCACCGGGACAAGACGAAACACCATATATTTT
V gene: TRBV29-1; J gene: TRBJ2-7; clone size: few; D gene: -; CDR3 protein: CSAADSEQYF; CDR3 DNA: TGCAGCGCAGCGGACAGCGAGCAGTACTTC
V gene: TRBV6-1; J gene: TRBJ1-4; clone size: few; D gene: -; CDR3 protein: CASSEARPTNEKLFF; CDR3 DNA: TGTGCCAGCAGTGAAGCGAGGCCGACTAATGAAAAACTGTTTTTT
V gene: TRBV7-9; J gene: TRBJ2-1; clone size: -; D gene: -; CDR3 protein: CASPNEQFF; CDR3 DNA: TGTGCCAGCCCAAATGAGCAGTTCTTC
V gene: TRBV5-1; J gene: TRBJ2-7; clone size: -; D gene: -; CDR3 protein: CASSLLGGNYEQYF; CDR3 DNA: TGCGCCAGCAGCTTGTTAGGAGGGAACTACGAGCAGTACTTC
V gene: TRBV5-6; J gene: TRBJ2-7; clone size: -; D gene: TRBD2; CDR3 protein: CASSFSLAVYEQYF; CDR3 DNA: TGTGCCAGCAGCTTCTCACTAGCGGTCTACGAGCAGTACTTC
V gene: TRBV18; J gene: TRBJ1-2; clone size: -; D gene: -; CDR3 protein: CASSPQKGTGGYTF; CDR3 DNA: TGTGCCAGCTCACCACAGAAGGGAACGGGGGGCTACACCTTC
V gene: TRBV30; J gene: TRBJ2-2; clone size: -; D gene: TRBD2; CDR3 protein: CAWSVWGGTGELFF; CDR3 DNA: TGTGCCTGGAGTGTATGGGGGGGCACCGGGGAGCTGTTTTTT
V gene: TRBV18; J gene: TRBJ2-5; clone size: -; D gene: TRBD2; CDR3 protein: CASRGLAGEETQYF; CDR3 DNA: TGTGCCAGCCGGGGACTAGCGGGAGAAGAGACCCAGTACTTC
V gene: TRBV3-1/TRBV3-2; J gene: TRBJ2-1; clone size: -; D gene: -; CDR3 protein: CASSHTGPHEQFF; CDR3 DNA: TGTGCCAGCAGCCACACAGGACCGCATGAGCAGTTCTTC
V gene: TRBV6-5; J gene: TRBJ2-7; clone size: -; D gene: -; CDR3 protein: CASSSPVRAEQYF; CDR3 DNA: TGTGCCAGCAGTTCTCCGGTCAGGGCCGAGCAGTACTTC
V gene: TRBV27; J gene: TRBJ2-7; clone size: once; D gene: -; CDR3 protein: CASSREGVYEQYF; CDR3 DNA: TGTGCCAGCAGTAGGGAGGGGGTCTACGAGCAGTACTTC